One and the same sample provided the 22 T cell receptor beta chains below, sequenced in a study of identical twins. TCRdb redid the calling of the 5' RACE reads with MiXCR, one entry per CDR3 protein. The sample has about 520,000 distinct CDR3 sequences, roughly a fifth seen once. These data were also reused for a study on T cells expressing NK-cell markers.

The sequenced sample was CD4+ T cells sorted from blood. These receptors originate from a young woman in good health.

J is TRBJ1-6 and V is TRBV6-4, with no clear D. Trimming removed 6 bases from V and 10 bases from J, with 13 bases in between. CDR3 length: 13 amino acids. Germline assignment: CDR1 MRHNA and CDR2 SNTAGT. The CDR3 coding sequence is TGTGCCAGCAGGGAGAGGGCCGGATCACCCCTCCACTTT. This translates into CASRERAGSPLHF.

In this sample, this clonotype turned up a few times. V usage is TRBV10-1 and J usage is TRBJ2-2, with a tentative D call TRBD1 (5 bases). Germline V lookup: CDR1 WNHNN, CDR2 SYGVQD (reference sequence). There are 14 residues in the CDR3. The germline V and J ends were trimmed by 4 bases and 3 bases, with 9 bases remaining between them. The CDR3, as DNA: TGCGCCAGCAGTGGACAGCCAGACACCGGGGAGCTGTTTTTT. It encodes CASSGQPDTGELFF.

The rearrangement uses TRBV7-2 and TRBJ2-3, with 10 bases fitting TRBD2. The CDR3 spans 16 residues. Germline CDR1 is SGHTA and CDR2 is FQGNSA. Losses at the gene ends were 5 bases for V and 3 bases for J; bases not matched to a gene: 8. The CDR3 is CASSLISGRATDTQYF. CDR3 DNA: TGTGCCAGCAGCCTCATCAGCGGGAGGGCAACAGATACGCAGTATTTT.

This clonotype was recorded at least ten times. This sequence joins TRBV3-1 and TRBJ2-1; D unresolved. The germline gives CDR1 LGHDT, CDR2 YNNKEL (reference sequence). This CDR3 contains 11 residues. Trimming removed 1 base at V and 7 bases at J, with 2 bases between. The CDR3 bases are TGTGCCAGCAGCCAAGCTAATGAGCAGTTCTTC. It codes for CASSQANEQFF.

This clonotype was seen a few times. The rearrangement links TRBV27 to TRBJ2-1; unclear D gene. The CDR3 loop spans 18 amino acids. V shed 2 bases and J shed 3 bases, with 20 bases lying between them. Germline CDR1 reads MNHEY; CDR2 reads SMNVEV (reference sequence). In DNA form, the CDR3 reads TGTGCCAGCAGTTTACAAGCTGGAAGACTCCGATTCTACAATGAGCAGTTCTTC. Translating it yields CASSLQAGRLRFYNEQFF.

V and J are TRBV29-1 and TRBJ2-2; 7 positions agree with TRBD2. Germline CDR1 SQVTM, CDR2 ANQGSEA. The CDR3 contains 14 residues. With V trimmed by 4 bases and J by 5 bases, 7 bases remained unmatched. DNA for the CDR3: TGCAGCGTTGCGCGGGAGTCGTCGACCGGGGAGCTGTTTTTT. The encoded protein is CSVARESSTGELFF.

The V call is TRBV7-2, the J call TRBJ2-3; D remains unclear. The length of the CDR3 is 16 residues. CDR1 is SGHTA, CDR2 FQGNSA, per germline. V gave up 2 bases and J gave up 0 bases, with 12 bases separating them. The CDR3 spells CASSLRVITSTDTQYF. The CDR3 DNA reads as TGTGCCAGCAGCTTACGTGTTATTACTAGCACAGATACGCAGTATTTT.

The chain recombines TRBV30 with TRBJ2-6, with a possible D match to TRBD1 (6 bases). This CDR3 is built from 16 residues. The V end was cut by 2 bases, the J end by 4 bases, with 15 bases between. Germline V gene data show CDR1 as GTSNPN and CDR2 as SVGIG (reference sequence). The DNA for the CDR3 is TGTGCCTGGAGTAATGGACAGTTCCCAGGGGCCAACGTCCTGACTTTC. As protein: CAWSNGQFPGANVLTF.

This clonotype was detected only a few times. The CDR3 sequence: CASSQSRSERQPPSDTQYF. The CDR3 bases are TGCGCCAGCAGTCAATCGAGGTCGGAGCGGCAGCCCCCGTCGGATACGCAGTATTTT. This chain joins TRBV23-1 and TRBJ2-3; perhaps TRBD2 as D (5 bases). TRBV23-1 has ORF status, its function being uncertain. The CDR3 spans 19 residues. Between the trimmed V and J ends, which lost 0 bases and 6 bases, there was a span of 25 bases.

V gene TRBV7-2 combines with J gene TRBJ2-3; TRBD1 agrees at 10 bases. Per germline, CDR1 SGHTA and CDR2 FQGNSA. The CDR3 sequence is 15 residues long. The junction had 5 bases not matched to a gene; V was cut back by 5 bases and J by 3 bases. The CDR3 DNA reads TGTGCCAGCAGCGCCCGGACAGGGGGTACAGATACGCAGTATTTT. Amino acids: CASSARTGGTDTQYF.

This CDR3 reads CASSFGQGRETQYF. The CDR3, as DNA: TGCGCCAGCAGCTTCGGACAGGGGCGAGAGACCCAGTACTTC. The rearrangement uses TRBV5-1 and TRBJ2-5, with 9 bases that match TRBD1. Germline V gene sequence: CDR1 SGHRS, CDR2 YFSETQ. CDR3 length equals 14 residues. V was clipped by 2 bases and J by 4 bases; unmatched bases: 3.

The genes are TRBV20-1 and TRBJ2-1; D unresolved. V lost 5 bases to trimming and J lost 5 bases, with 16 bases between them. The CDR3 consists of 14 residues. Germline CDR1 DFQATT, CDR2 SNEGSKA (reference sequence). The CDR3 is CSAPPGSSHNEQFF. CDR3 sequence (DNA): TGCAGTGCTCCTCCTGGTTCTTCCCACAATGAGCAGTTCTTC.

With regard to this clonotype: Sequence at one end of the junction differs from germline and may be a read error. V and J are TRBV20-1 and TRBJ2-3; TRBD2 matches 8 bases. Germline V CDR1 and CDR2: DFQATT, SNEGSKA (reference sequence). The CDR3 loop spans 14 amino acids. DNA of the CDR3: TGCAGTGCTAGAGGTAGCGGGAACACAGATACGCAGAATTTT. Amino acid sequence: CSARGSGNTDTQNF.

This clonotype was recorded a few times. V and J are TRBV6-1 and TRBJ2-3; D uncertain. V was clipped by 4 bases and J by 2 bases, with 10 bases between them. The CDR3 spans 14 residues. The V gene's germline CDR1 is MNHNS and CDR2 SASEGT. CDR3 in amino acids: CASSAPGHTDTQYF. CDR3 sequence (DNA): TGTGCCAGCAGTGCCCCGGGCCACACAGATACGCAGTATTTT.

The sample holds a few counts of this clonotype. The CDR3 DNA is TGCAGTGCTAGAGATCTTCGGGAAACCGACAGCACAGATACGCAGTATTTT. The encoded protein is CSARDLRETDSTDTQYF. V usage is TRBV20-1 and J usage is TRBJ2-3; D may be TRBD2 (5 bases). The V gene's germline CDR1 is DFQATT and CDR2 SNEGSKA (reference sequence). Trimming removed 0 bases at V and 0 bases at J, with 16 bases between. CDR3 length: 17 residues.

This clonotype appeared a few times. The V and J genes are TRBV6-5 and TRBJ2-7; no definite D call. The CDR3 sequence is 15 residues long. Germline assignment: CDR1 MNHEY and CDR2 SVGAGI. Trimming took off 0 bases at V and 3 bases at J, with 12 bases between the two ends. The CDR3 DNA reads TGTGCCAGCAGTTACTCTCCACGAGGCAACTACGAGCAGTACTTC. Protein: CASSYSPRGNYEQYF.

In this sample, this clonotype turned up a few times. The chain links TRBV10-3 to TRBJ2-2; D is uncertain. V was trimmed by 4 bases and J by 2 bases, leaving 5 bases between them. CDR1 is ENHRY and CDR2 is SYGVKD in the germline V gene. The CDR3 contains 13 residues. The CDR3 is CAISVPNTGELFF. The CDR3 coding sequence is TGTGCCATCAGTGTGCCTAACACCGGGGAGCTGTTTTTT.

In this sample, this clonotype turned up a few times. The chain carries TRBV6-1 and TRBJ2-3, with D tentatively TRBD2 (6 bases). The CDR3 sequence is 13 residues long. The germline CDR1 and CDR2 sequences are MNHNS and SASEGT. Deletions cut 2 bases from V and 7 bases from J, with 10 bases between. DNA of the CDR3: TGTGCCAGCAGTGAACCTAGCGTTTATACGCAGTATTTT. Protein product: CASSEPSVYTQYF.

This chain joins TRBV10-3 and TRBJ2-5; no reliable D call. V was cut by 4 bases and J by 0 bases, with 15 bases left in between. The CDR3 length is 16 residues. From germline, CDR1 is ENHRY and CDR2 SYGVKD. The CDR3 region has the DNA TGTGCCATCAGTGGTCTGGAAGGGCAGGACCAAGAGACCCAGTACTTC. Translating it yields CAISGLEGQDQETQYF.

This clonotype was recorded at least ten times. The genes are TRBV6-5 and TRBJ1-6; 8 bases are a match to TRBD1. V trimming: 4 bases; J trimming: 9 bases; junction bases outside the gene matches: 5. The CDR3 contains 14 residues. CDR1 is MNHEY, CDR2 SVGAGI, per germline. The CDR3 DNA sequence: TGTGCCAGCAGTTCCGGACAGGGAGGTTCACCCCTCCACTTT. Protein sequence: CASSSGQGGSPLHF.

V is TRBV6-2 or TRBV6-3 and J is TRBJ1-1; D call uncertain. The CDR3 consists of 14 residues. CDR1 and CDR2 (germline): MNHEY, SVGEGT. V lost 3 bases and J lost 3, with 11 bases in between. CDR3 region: CASSYTAGDTEAFF. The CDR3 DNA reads TGTGCCAGCAGTTATACGGCCGGTGACACTGAAGCTTTCTTT.

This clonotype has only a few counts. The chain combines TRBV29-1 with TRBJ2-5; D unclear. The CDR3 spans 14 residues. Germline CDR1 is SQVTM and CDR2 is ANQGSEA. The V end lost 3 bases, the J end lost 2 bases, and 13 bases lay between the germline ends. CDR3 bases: TGCAGCGTTGACAGCGATCCGGAACAAGAGACCCAGTACTTC. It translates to CSVDSDPEQETQYF.